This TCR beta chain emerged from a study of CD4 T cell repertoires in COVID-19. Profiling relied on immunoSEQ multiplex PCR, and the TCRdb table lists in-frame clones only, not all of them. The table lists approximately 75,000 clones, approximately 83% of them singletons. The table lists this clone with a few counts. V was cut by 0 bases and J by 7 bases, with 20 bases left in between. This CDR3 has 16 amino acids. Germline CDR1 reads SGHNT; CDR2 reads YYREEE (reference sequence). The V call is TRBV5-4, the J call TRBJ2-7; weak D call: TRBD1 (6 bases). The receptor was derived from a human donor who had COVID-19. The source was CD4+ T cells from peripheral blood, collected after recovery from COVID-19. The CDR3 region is CASSLDPGATAREQYF. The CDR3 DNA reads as TGTGCCAGCAGCTTGGACCCAGGGGCGACTGCCCGGGAGCAGTACTTC.